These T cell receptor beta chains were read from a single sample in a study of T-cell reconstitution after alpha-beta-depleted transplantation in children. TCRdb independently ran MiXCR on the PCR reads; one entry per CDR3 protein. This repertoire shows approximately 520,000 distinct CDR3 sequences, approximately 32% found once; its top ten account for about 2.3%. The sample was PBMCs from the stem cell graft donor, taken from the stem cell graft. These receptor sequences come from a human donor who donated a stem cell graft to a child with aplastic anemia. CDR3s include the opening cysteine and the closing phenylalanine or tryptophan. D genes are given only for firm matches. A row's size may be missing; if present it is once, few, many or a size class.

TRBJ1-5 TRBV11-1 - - CASSLGTDARDTAFQPQHF TGTGCCAGCAGCTTAGGGACCGATGCCCGGGACACGGCCTTCCAGCCCCAGCATTTT
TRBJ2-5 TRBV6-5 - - CASSSEVGETQYF TGTGCCAGCAGTTCAGAAGTGGGAGAGACCCAGTACTTC
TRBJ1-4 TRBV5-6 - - CASSHGQPPTNEKLFF TGTGCCAGCTCACACGGACAGCCTCCAACTAATGAAAAACTGTTTTTT
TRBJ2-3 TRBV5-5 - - CASSSRDTTDTQYF TGTGCCAGCAGCTCCCGGGACACCACAGATACGCAGTATTTT
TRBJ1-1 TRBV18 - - CASSQTWGQNTEAFF TGTGCCAGCTCACAAACATGGGGTCAGAACACTGAAGCTTTCTTT
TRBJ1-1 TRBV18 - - CASSPREGEAFF TGTGCCAGCTCACCCCGAGAGGGCGAAGCTTTCTTT
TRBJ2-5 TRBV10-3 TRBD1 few CAISDPGTAQETQYF TGTGCCATCAGTGACCCCGGGACAGCACAAGAGACCCAGTACTTC
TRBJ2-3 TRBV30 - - CAWRAGLAGTDTQYF TGTGCCTGGAGAGCAGGTCTTGCCGGGACAGATACGCAGTATTTT
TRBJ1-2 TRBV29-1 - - CSVGGGYTF TGCAGCGTTGGGGGGGGCTACACCTTC
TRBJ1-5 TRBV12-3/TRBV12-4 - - CASSPHFDLYSNQPQHF TGTGCCAGCAGTCCCCATTTCGACCTATATAGCAATCAGCCCCAGCATTTT
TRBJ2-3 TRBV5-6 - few CASSLMGDTQYF TGTGCCAGCAGCTTGATGGGGGATACGCAGTATTTT
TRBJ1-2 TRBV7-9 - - CASSSQRVAGIYGYTF TGTGCCAGCAGCTCCCAGAGGGTTGCGGGTATCTATGGCTACACCTTC
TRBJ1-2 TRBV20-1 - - CSARNPQGYGYTF TGCAGTGCTAGGAATCCACAGGGATACGGCTACACCTTC
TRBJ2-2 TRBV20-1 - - CSARGIWTGELFF TGCAGTGCCAGGGGTATATGGACCGGGGAGCTGTTTTTT
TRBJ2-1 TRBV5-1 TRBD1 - CASSLGDRGAYNEQFF TGCGCCAGCAGCTTGGGGGACAGGGGGGCCTACAATGAGCAGTTCTTC
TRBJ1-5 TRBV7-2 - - CASSLRKGNNQPQHF TGTGCCAGCAGCTTGCGAAAGGGTAACAATCAGCCCCAGCATTTT
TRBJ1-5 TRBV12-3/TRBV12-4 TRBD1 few CASIEGQGAHQPQHF TGTGCCAGCATCGAGGGACAGGGGGCGCATCAGCCCCAGCATTTT
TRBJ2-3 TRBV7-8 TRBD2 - CASSPIERENTDTQYF TGTGCCAGCAGCCCGATTGAGCGGGAGAATACAGATACGCAGTATTTT
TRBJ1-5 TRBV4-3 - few CASSLSVSNQPQHF TGCGCCAGCAGCTTATCAGTCAGCAATCAGCCCCAGCATTTT
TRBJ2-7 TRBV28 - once CASSFWEDGYEQYF TGTGCCAGCAGTTTCTGGGAGGATGGCTACGAGCAGTACTTC
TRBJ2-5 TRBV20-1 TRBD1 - CSAQTGRETQYF TGCAGTGCTCAGACAGGGAGAGAGACCCAGTACTTC
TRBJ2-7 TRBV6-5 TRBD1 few CASSYAGTGATYEQYF TGTGCCAGCAGTTACGCGGGGACAGGGGCGACCTACGAGCAGTACTTC
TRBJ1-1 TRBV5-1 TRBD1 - CASSSQTGGNTEAFF TGCGCCAGCAGCTCTCAGACAGGGGGGAACACTGAAGCTTTCTTT
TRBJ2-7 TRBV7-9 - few CASSVSALLSEQYF TGTGCCAGCAGCGTTAGCGCCCTTTTGAGCGAGCAGTACTTC
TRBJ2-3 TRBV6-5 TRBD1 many CASSYWDSETDTQYF TGTGCCAGCAGTTACTGGGACAGCGAAACAGATACGCAGTATTTT
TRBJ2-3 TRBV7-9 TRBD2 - CASRTSGPTDTQYF TGTGCCAGCAGAACTAGCGGGCCCACAGATACCCAGTATTTT
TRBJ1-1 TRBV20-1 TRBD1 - CSARDQGDRGLGAEAFF TGCAGTGCTAGAGATCAAGGGGACAGGGGGTTGGGGGCTGAAGCTTTCTTT
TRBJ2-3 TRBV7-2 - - CASSAASTSTDTQYF TGTGCCAGCAGCGCCGCTAGTACCTCCACAGATACGCAGTATTTT
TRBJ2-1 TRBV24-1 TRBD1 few CATGGTGFYNEQFF TGTGCCACCGGCGGGACAGGGTTCTACAATGAGCAGTTCTTC
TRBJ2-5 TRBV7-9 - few CASSDRTIQETQYF TGTGCCAGCAGCGACCGGACGATCCAAGAGACCCAGTACTTC
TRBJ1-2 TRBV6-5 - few CASSYGESYGYTF TGTGCCAGCAGTTACGGGGAAAGCTATGGCTACACCTTC
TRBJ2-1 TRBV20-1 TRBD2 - CSASTVRLAGVSLNNEQFF TGCAGTGCTAGTACTGTGAGACTAGCGGGAGTATCGCTTAACAATGAGCAGTTCTTC
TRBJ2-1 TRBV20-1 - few CSARSADSYNEQFF TGCAGTGCTAGATCAGCAGACTCCTACAATGAGCAGTTCTTC
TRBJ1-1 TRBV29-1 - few CSVEARGGNTEAFF TGCAGCGTTGAAGCGAGAGGCGGGAACACTGAAGCTTTCTTT
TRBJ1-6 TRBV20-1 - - CSARDSGLSYNSPLHF TGCAGTGCTAGAGATTCAGGACTCTCCTATAATTCACCCCTCCACTTT
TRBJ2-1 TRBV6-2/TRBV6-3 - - CASSALMKDYNEQFF TGTGCCAGCAGTGCCCTTATGAAGGACTACAATGAGCAGTTCTTC
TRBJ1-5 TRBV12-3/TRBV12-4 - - CASSGRPYQPQHF TGTGCCAGCAGTGGGAGACCCTATCAGCCCCAGCATTTT
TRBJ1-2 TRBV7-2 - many CASSYTTFGVNYGYTF TGTGCCAGCAGCTACACTACTTTCGGGGTCAACTATGGCTACACCTTC
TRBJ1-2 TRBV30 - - CAWSDPGTAYGYTF TGTGCCTGGAGCGATCCCGGGACGGCGTATGGCTACACCTTC
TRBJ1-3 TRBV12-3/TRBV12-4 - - CASSFGPGNTIYF TGTGCCAGCAGTTTCGGCCCCGGAAACACCATATATTTT
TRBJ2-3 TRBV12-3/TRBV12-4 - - CASSLSGIPTDTQYF TGTGCCAGCAGTTTATCAGGGATTCCCACAGATACGCAGTATTTT
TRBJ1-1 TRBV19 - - CASSILPGNTEAFF TGTGCCAGTAGTATCTTACCCGGCAACACTGAAGCTTTCTTT
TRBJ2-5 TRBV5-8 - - CASSFRGEQETQYF TGTGCCAGCAGCTTTAGGGGGGAACAAGAGACCCAGTACTTC
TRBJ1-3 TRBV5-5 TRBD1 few CASSRDRINTIYF TGTGCCAGCAGCCGGGACAGAATAAACACCATATATTTT
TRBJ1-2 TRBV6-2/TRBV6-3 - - CASSTTTRGYTF TGTGCCAGCAGTACCACGACCCGCGGCTACACCTTC
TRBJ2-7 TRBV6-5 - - CASSPVRPWTYEQYF TGTGCCAGCAGTCCAGTGAGGCCGTGGACCTACGAGCAGTACTTC